Listed here are 15 T cell receptor beta chains from one sample, sequenced in a study of blood T cells in healthy people across ages. Next came a second PCR, run for about 7 to 12 cycles, which used a sample-barcoded 5' primer along with a J-beta primer mix. MiXCR, applied by TCRdb to the 5' RACE reads, yields one record per CDR3 protein. This table holds about 1.6 million distinct CDR3 sequences, about 31% found once. Sequenced input: blood. The receptors shown here come from a woman in her 30s in good health.

The V and J genes are TRBV20-1 and TRBJ1-5; the D gene is possibly TRBD1 (5 bases). CDR1 is DFQATT, CDR2 SNEGSKA, per germline (reference sequence). V shed 0 bases and J shed 3 bases, with 9 bases lying between them. There are 14 residues in the CDR3. For the CDR3, the DNA is TGCAGTGCTAGAGAGGGGGGGGTCAATCAGCCCCAGCATTTT. It is translated as CSAREGGVNQPQHF.

In its sample, this clonotype was seen many times. The chain is built from TRBV20-1 and TRBJ2-5; D unresolved. Trimming removed 1 base at V and 0 bases at J, with 12 bases between. Per the germline V gene, CDR1 is DFQATT and CDR2 is SNEGSKA (reference sequence). The CDR3 has 15 residues. CDR3 residues: CSARVRWGYQETQYF. In DNA form, the CDR3 reads TGCAGTGCTAGAGTCCGATGGGGTTACCAAGAGACCCAGTACTTC.

The V call is TRBV5-6, the J call TRBJ2-7; TRBD1 matches at 7 bases. The V gene end was trimmed by 4 bases and the J gene end by 8 bases; junction bases not matched to a gene: 12. CDR3 size: 14 residues. Germline assignment: CDR1 SGHDT and CDR2 YYEEEE. This CDR3 is CASSPRVRGQKQYF. CDR3 nucleotides: TGTGCCAGCAGCCCGAGAGTTAGGGGACAGAAGCAGTACTTC.

This clonotype was recorded a few times. The CDR3 sequence: CASSLSMRGETQYF. For the CDR3, the DNA is TGTGCCAGCAGCTTAAGTATGCGGGGTGAGACCCAGTACTTC. The chain is built from TRBV7-6 and TRBJ2-5; the D gene is possibly TRBD2 (6 bases). V was cut by 2 bases and J by 5 bases, with 12 bases left in between. The CDR3 spans 14 residues. The germline V gene has CDR1 SGHVS and CDR2 FNYEAQ. The whole variable domain, remainder taken from reference TRBV7-6 and TRBJ2-5, is GAGVSQSPRYKVTKRGQDVALRCDPISGHVSLYWYRQALGQGPEFLTYFNYEAQQDKSGLPNDRFSAERPEGSISTLTIQRTEQRDSAMYRCASSLSMRGETQYFGPGTRLLVL.

In its sample, this clonotype was seen a few times. The chain employs TRBV4-2 and TRBJ2-7, with 12 nucleotides matching TRBD2. The CDR3 runs to 17 residues. V shed 1 base, J shed 3 bases, and the junction held 7 bases outside the gene matches. Germline loops: CDR1 LGHNA, CDR2 YNFKEQ. DNA of the CDR3: TGTGCCAGCAGCCAAGTTGCTCTAGCGGGAGGGGGCTACGAGCAGTACTTC. The encoded protein is CASSQVALAGGGYEQYF.

This clonotype was seen a handful of times. The chain combines TRBV27 with TRBJ2-7; 8 bases map to TRBD1. TRBJ2-5 explains the end of the DNA better; the J call may be wrong. This CDR3 is built from 18 residues. The germline V gene encodes CDR1 MNHEY and CDR2 SMNVEV (reference sequence). CDR3 amino acids: CASSLVVGTGGKRETQYF. CDR3 coding DNA: TGTGCCAGCAGTTTGGTGGTAGGCACAGGGGGGAAGAGGGAGACCCAGTACTTC.

This clonotype appeared a few times. V usage is TRBV7-8 and J usage is TRBJ1-2; D is ambiguous. The CDR3 extends over 14 amino acids. Per the germline V gene, CDR1 is SGHVS and CDR2 is FQNEAQ. Trimming removed 6 bases from V and 2 bases from J, with 13 bases in between. DNA of the CDR3: TGTGCCAGCAGTGAGCAGACTCGGAACTATGGCTACACCTTC. The encoded protein is CASSEQTRNYGYTF.

The CDR3 region is CASNPGRGSGANVLTF. In nucleotides, the CDR3 is TGTGCCAGCAACCCAGGGAGGGGCTCTGGGGCCAACGTCCTGACTTTC. V and J are TRBV6-2 or TRBV6-3 and TRBJ2-6; 7 nucleotides line up with TRBD2. V shed 7 bases and J 0 bases; nucleotides not matched to a gene: 6. Germline V CDR1 and CDR2: MNHEY, SVGEGT. This CDR3 has 16 amino acids.

CDR3 in DNA: TGCAGTGCTCCTACAGGGATGAGCGGCTACACCTTC. It translates to CSAPTGMSGYTF. The J gene is TRBJ1-2, the V gene TRBV20-1, with D maybe TRBD1 (6 bases). Trimming cost V 5 bases and J 8 bases, with 15 bases left between them. Germline V gene lookup returns CDR1 DFQATT and CDR2 SNEGSKA (reference sequence). This CDR3 is built from 12 residues.

This clonotype has only a few counts. The gene calls are TRBV5-1 and TRBJ1-1, with D possibly being TRBD1 (6 bases). Trimming left V 2 bases short and J 4 bases short, with 12 bases between. The V gene's germline CDR1 is SGHRS and CDR2 YFSETQ. The CDR3 is 14 residues long. In nucleotides, the CDR3 is TGCGCCAGCAGCTTCGGGGGCCAGGGCACTGAAGCTTTCTTT. It is translated as CASSFGGQGTEAFF.

The rearrangement links TRBV2 to TRBJ1-2; TRBD1 is a possible D gene (6 bases). The CDR3 length is 11 residues. Per the germline V gene, CDR1 is SNHLY and CDR2 is FYNNEI. Trimming took 8 bases from V and 6 from J, leaving 10 bases between them. In nucleotides, the CDR3 is TGTGCCAGCGGTTACAGGGATGGCTACACCTTC. Its translation is CASGYRDGYTF.

This clonotype was detected only a few times. This sequence joins TRBV7-9 and TRBJ1-2; 10 bases are a match to TRBD1. The germline V gene has CDR1 SEHNR and CDR2 FQNEAQ (reference sequence). The CDR3 loop spans 18 amino acids. V dropped 3 bases and J dropped 4; count of bases not matched to a gene: 14. Here the CDR3 DNA reads TGTGCCAGCAGCTTGGAACCGGGACAGGGGCCCGCCGGCTATGGCTACACCTTC. It yields the protein CASSLEPGQGPAGYGYTF. The whole variable domain, filled in from reference TRBV7-9 and TRBJ1-2, reads DTGVSQNPRHKITKRGQNVTFRCDPISEHNRLYWYRQTLGQGPEFLTYFQNEAQLEKSRLLSDRFSAERPKGSFSTLEIQRTEQGDSAMYLCASSLEPGQGPAGYGYTFGSGTRLTVV.

The chain recombines TRBV9 with TRBJ2-1; 7 bases line up with TRBD2. Germline CDR1 SGDLS, CDR2 YYNGEE. The ends lost 3 bases at V and 9 bases at J; junction bases unmatched: 9. The CDR3 has 14 amino acids. In DNA, the CDR3 is TGTGCCAGCAGCGAGACCCAACTAGCGTTTGAGCAGTTCTTC. Its translation is CASSETQLAFEQFF.

This clonotype was detected ten times or more. CDR3 region: CASSELSRGEQYF. The CDR3 DNA reads as TGTGCCAGCAGCGAACTTAGCCGCGGCGAGCAGTACTTC. The chain joins TRBV7-2 to TRBJ2-7; no firm D call. This CDR3 is built from 13 residues. Germline loops: CDR1 SGHTA, CDR2 FQGNSA. V dropped 5 bases and J dropped 6 bases, with 14 bases sitting between them. Using reference TRBV7-2 and TRBJ2-7 for the parts outside the CDR3, the full variable domain is GAGVSQSPSNKVTEKGKDVELRCDPISGHTALYWYRQSLGQGLEFLIYFQGNSAPDKSGLPSDRFSAERTGGSVSTLTIQRTQQEDSAVYLCASSELSRGEQYFGPGTRLTVT.

This clonotype has a handful of counts. The V call is TRBV3-1, the J call TRBJ2-7, with D perhaps matching TRBD1 (5 bases). The CDR3 covers 17 residues. Trimming stripped 1 base from V and 0 bases from J, with 16 bases between. Germline-derived CDR1 and CDR2 are LGHDT and YNNKEL (reference sequence). The CDR3 reads CASSQGLGQGSSYEQYF. The CDR3, as DNA: TGTGCCAGCAGCCAAGGCCTGGGGCAGGGAAGCTCCTACGAGCAGTACTTC.